Shown below are 5 T cell receptor beta chains from a single sample sequenced in a study of shared clonotypes between healthy human individuals. Here immunoSEQ multiplex PCR was the method, and the copy in TCRdb shows in-frame clones only, minus some. This sample carries 700,000 or so clones, less than 80% of them seen once, and the ten largest clones take approximately 2%. The sequenced material came from memory CD4+ T cells sorted from blood. Specified subset: CD45RA-negative fraction. The source of these receptors is a woman aged 25 to 45 in good health.

This clone was seen more than once but under ten times. The V and J genes are TRBV4-1 and TRBJ1-2; possibly TRBD1 for D (5 bases). Germline V gene data show CDR1 as MGHRA and CDR2 as YSYEKL. This CDR3 contains 15 residues. Trimming took 0 bases from V and 4 from J, leaving 12 bases between them. The CDR3 nucleotides are TGCGCCAGCAGCCAAGAAGGGGCCCCAGGCTATGGCTACACCTTC. Translated, it gives CASSQEGAPGYGYTF.

V gene TRBV5-5 combines with J gene TRBJ1-3, with D possibly matching TRBD1 (6 bases). This CDR3 contains 15 residues. The germline V gene has CDR1 SGHKS and CDR2 YYEKEE (reference sequence). The V gene lost 3 bases and the J gene lost 3 bases, with 13 bases spanning the gap. CDR3 bases: TGTGCCAGCAGCTCATCAGGGGCGGTTGGAAACACCATATATTTT. Its translation is CASSSSGAVGNTIYF.

The genes are TRBV27 and TRBJ1-1, with D maybe TRBD1 (5 bases). From germline, CDR1 is MNHEY and CDR2 SMNVEV (reference sequence). CDR3 length: 15 amino acids. V lost 5 bases and J lost 0, with 13 bases in between. In DNA, the CDR3 is TGTGCCAGCAGTCAAACGGGACTGCTGAACACTGAAGCTTTCTTT. It translates to CASSQTGLLNTEAFF.

V gene TRBV5-1 combines with J gene TRBJ1-2, with D possibly matching TRBD1 (5 bases). CDR1 is SGHRS, CDR2 YFSETQ, per germline. Trimming removed 4 bases at V and 8 bases at J, with 18 bases between. CDR3 size: 14 residues. Written as DNA, the CDR3 is TGCGCCAGCAGCGAGGCCTTTAGGGGCCGGGGCTACACCTTC. It translates to CASSEAFRGRGYTF.

This clone is a singleton in its sample. The V gene is TRBV4-1, the J gene TRBJ1-3; no clear D. The CDR3 totals 14 residues. V was pared by 4 bases and J by 2 bases, with 9 bases between. CDR1 is MGHRA and CDR2 is YSYEKL in the germline V gene. In nucleotides, the CDR3 is TGCGCCAGCAGCCTCCTTTGGGCTGGAAACACCATATATTTT. Translating gives CASSLLWAGNTIYF.